These 26 T cell receptor beta chains share one sample of origin, sequenced in a study of T-cell reconstitution after alpha-beta-depleted transplantation in children. Researchers prepared the TCRbeta library using unique molecular identifiers, the study reports. TCRdb ran MiXCR on the PCR reads and lists one entry per CDR3 protein. The sample carries about 90,000 distinct CDR3 sequences, roughly 16% recorded once. This material consisted of PBMCs, mostly from graft donor cells, taken 180 days after TCRalphabeta/CD19-depleted stem cell transplant. These receptors originate from a male patient aged 2 to 9 who had a stem cell transplant for acute lymphoblastic leukemia, so the T cells may come from the graft donor.

The sample holds many counts of this clonotype. The DNA of the CDR3 is TGCGCCAGCAGCCCGGGACAGGGAATGAGGGAGCAGTACTTC. As protein: CASSPGQGMREQYF. V and J are TRBV5-1 and TRBJ2-7; 9 nucleotides line up with TRBD1. Germline CDR1 reads SGHRS; CDR2 reads YFSETQ. The CDR3 has 14 residues. The trim removed 4 bases at V and 7 bases at J, leaving 9 bases unmatched.

This chain links TRBV27 with TRBJ1-4, with a possible D match to TRBD1 (6 bases). The V end was cut by 2 bases, the J end by 4 bases, with 14 bases between. CDR3 length equals 16 residues. Germline V lookup: CDR1 MNHEY, CDR2 SMNVEV (reference sequence). CDR3 DNA sequence: TGTGCCAGCAGTTTAGCAGGGGCGCGGGATAATGAAAAACTGTTTTTT. Encoded protein: CASSLAGARDNEKLFF.

The rearrangement uses TRBV11-2 and TRBJ2-4; D perhaps matches TRBD1 (5 bases). There are 13 residues in the CDR3. Trimming took 0 bases from V and 6 from J, leaving 6 bases between them. Germline V lookup: CDR1 SGHAT, CDR2 FQNNGV. CDR3 in DNA: TGTGCCAGCAGCTTAGACAGGGTAAACATTCAGTACTTC. This codes for CASSLDRVNIQYF.

The rearrangement uses TRBV5-5 and TRBJ2-5; D ambiguous. Trimming pared 0 bases from V and 4 bases from J, leaving 13 bases between. The CDR3 is 15 residues long. The germline gives CDR1 SGHKS, CDR2 YYEKEE (reference sequence). The CDR3 nucleotides read TGTGCCAGCAGCTTGGCCTTCGGGTTGCGAGAGACCCAGTACTTC. This translates into CASSLAFGLRETQYF.

Regarding this clonotype: The junction does not match germline at one end; this may be a read error. The J gene is TRBJ1-2, the V gene TRBV20-1; D gene ambiguous. This CDR3 is built from 17 residues. CDR1 and CDR2 from the germline V gene are DFQATT and SNEGSKA (reference sequence). The CDR3 DNA reads TGCTGTGCTAGGGCCTCCCTAATCGAAGATGGGCACTATGGCTACACCTTC. Its protein is CCARASLIEDGHYGYTF.

A remark on this clonotype: The junction differs from germline at one of its ends, possibly a read error. The chain links TRBV12-3 or TRBV12-4 to TRBJ2-1, with D possibly matching TRBD2 (5 bases). The CDR3 has 13 amino acids. The DNA of the CDR3 is TGTGCCAGCAGTTTGGGCGGGTACAATGCGCAGTTCTTC. It specifies CASSLGGYNAQFF.

The gene calls are TRBV27 and TRBJ1-4; 7 bases are shared with TRBD1. This CDR3 region has 14 residues. CDR1 is MNHEY, CDR2 SMNVEV, per germline (reference sequence). V gave up 5 bases and J gave up 3 bases; unmatched junction bases: 3. The CDR3 DNA is TGTGCCAGCAGTCGACAGGGCTCTAATGAAAAACTGTTTTTT. Translated, it gives CASSRQGSNEKLFF.

CDR3 DNA: TGTGCCACCAGTGATTTGTCTCGACAGGGGGGGAACACCGGGGAGCTGTTTTTT. Translated, it gives CATSDLSRQGGNTGELFF. The rearrangement uses TRBV24-1 and TRBJ2-2, with 9 bases fitting TRBD1. Losses at the gene ends were 0 bases for V and 1 base for J; bases not matched to a gene: 5. This CDR3 spans 18 amino acids. CDR1 and CDR2 from the germline V gene are KGHDR and SFDVKD.

This clonotype was seen more than once but under ten times. This sequence joins TRBV20-1 and TRBJ1-2, with 8 bases lining up with TRBD1. The V gene end was trimmed by 6 bases and the J gene end by 8 bases; junction bases not matched to a gene: 8. The CDR3 loop spans 12 amino acids. Germline assignment: CDR1 DFQATT and CDR2 SNEGSKA (reference sequence). The CDR3 DNA reads as TGCAGTGCGACGACAGGGGCGAAAGGCTACACCTTC. Protein: CSATTGAKGYTF.

This clonotype was picked up a small number of times. The V gene is TRBV29-1, the J gene TRBJ2-7, with TRBD1 matching over 9 bases. Germline CDR1 and CDR2: SQVTM and ANQGSEA. The CDR3 contains 13 residues. Trimming removed 5 bases from V and 3 bases from J; junction bases left unmatched: 5. The CDR3 DNA reads TGCAGCGTTTCGGACAGGGGAGGCTACGAGCAGTACTTC. It specifies CSVSDRGGYEQYF.

Only a few counts were recorded for this clonotype. The J gene is TRBJ2-2, the V gene TRBV20-1; no clear D. V was shortened by 1 base and J by 5 bases, with 8 bases between the two germline ends. This CDR3 has 13 amino acids. Germline CDR1 DFQATT, CDR2 SNEGSKA (reference sequence). CDR3 coding DNA: TGCAGTGCTAGAGCCCCTACTACCGGGGAGCTGTTTTTT. Amino acid sequence: CSARAPTTGELFF.

This clonotype was seen a few times. The V gene is TRBV10-3, the J gene TRBJ2-3; weak D call: TRBD1 (6 bases). This CDR3 region has 15 residues. Looked up from germline, CDR1 is ENHRY and CDR2 is SYGVKD. Trimming removed 0 bases from V and 6 bases from J, with 13 bases in between. The CDR3 is CAISESRTVRDTQYF. The CDR3 DNA sequence: TGTGCCATCAGTGAGTCGAGGACAGTGCGGGATACGCAGTATTTT.

This clonotype was counted only a few times. The chain uses TRBV3-1 and TRBJ2-3; the D gene is possibly TRBD1 (5 bases). Trimming removed 4 bases at V and 1 base at J, with 12 bases between. Germline V gene sequence: CDR1 LGHDT, CDR2 YNNKEL (reference sequence). The CDR3 extends over 15 amino acids. This CDR3 is CASSLSPRGTDTQYF. CDR3 nucleotide sequence: TGTGCCAGCAGCCTTAGCCCCAGGGGCACAGATACGCAGTATTTT.

V gene TRBV20-1 combines with J gene TRBJ2-1; 8 bases map to TRBD2. V lost 5 bases and J lost 12; bases outside the gene matches: 24. The CDR3 contains 17 residues. CDR1 is DFQATT and CDR2 is SNEGSKA in the germline V gene (reference sequence). For the CDR3, the DNA is TGCAGTGCTCCGACCCCTTGGGGTAGCGGGGCTGGCGTTGGGCAGTTCTTC. This gives the protein CSAPTPWGSGAGVGQFF.

This clonotype has ten or more counts. The chain uses TRBV14 and TRBJ2-2; D gene uncertain. The ends were cut back, 4 bases at V and 2 bases at J, with 8 bases in the middle. This CDR3 is 14 amino acids long. Germline V gene data show CDR1 as SGHDN and CDR2 as FVKESK. The CDR3 DNA follows: TGTGCCAGCAGCCGGGGTCTAAACACCGGGGAGCTGTTTTTT. Its protein product is CASSRGLNTGELFF.

The sample holds a few counts of this clonotype. J is TRBJ1-2 and V is TRBV10-2; unclear D gene. Germline CDR1 and CDR2: WSHSY and SAAADI. The CDR3 spans 13 residues. The V and J ends lost 6 bases and 4 bases respectively, with 12 bases between them. CDR3 coding DNA: TGCGCCAGCAGGACCACAGCAATCTATGGCTACACCTTC. Translated: CASRTTAIYGYTF.

Concerning this clonotype itself: This may arise from a read error, as a much more abundant clone is one base away. The chain is built from TRBV4-3 and TRBJ2-5, with D uncertain. The V end was cut by 7 bases, the J end by 1 base, with 19 bases between. The CDR3 consists of 16 residues. Per germline, CDR1 LGHNA and CDR2 YSLEER. This chain's CDR3 is CASTQDALRVQETQYF. CDR3 bases: TGCGCCAGCACCCAGGACGCCTTACGTGTCCAAGAGACCCAGTACTTC.

Points on this clonotype: A much bigger clone sits one base away, suggesting this may be a read error. The V gene is TRBV6-2 or TRBV6-3, the J gene TRBJ1-1, with D uncertain. Germline V gene sequence: CDR1 MNHEY, CDR2 SVGEGT. This CDR3 contains 13 residues. Trimming removed 2 bases from V and 1 base from J, with 5 bases in between. DNA of the CDR3: TGTGCCAGCAGTTACCGGCGGAACACTGAAGCTTTCTTT. Translated, it gives CASSYRRNTEAFF.

The table lists this clonotype with many counts. The chain carries TRBV7-2 and TRBJ1-1; D uncertain. The CDR3 length is 13 residues. Germline values: CDR1 SGHTA, CDR2 FQGNSA. Trimming cost V 3 bases and J 1 base, with 6 bases left between them. The CDR3 region is CASSFSRNTEAFF. For the CDR3, the DNA is TGTGCCAGCAGCTTCAGCAGGAACACTGAAGCTTTCTTT.

This chain uses TRBV27 with TRBJ2-1, with 11 positions matching TRBD2. The CDR3 length is 17 residues. After removal of 5 bases from V and 7 bases from J, the junction contained 13 bases not matched to a gene. CDR1 is MNHEY and CDR2 is SMNVEV in the germline V gene (reference sequence). CDR3 bases: TGTGCCAGCAGTCCCTCTAAGGGGACTAGCGGATGGAATGAGCAGTTCTTC. It yields the protein CASSPSKGTSGWNEQFF.

This clonotype was picked up many times. The chain employs TRBV20-1 and TRBJ2-7; a possible D gene is TRBD1 (6 bases). The CDR3 consists of 14 residues. CDR1 is DFQATT and CDR2 is SNEGSKA in the germline V gene (reference sequence). V lost 3 bases and J lost 3, with 15 bases in between. CDR3 in DNA: TGCAGTGCTAGCCCTGCACAGGGTATCTACGAGCAGTACTTC. Its protein is CSASPAQGIYEQYF.

This clonotype was counted between two and nine times. The genes are TRBV5-5 and TRBJ2-2; tentatively, D is TRBD1 or TRBD2 (5 bases each). The V end was cut by 1 base, the J end by 10 bases, with 20 bases between. The CDR3 contains 16 residues. The germline V gene has CDR1 SGHKS and CDR2 YYEKEE (reference sequence). In nucleotides, the CDR3 is TGTGCCAGCAGCTTGCAACCTCAAAGGGACCGGGTGGAGCTGTTTTTT. This gives the protein CASSLQPQRDRVELFF.

This clonotype came up a few times. This CDR3 reads CASSLVVTGATYEQYF. The CDR3 DNA follows: TGTGCCAGCAGCTTAGTTGTGACAGGGGCAACCTACGAGCAGTACTTC. The J gene is TRBJ2-7, the V gene TRBV11-2; the match to TRBD1 covers 8 bases. V trimming: 1 base; J trimming: 2 bases; junction bases outside the gene matches: 7. From germline, CDR1 is SGHAT and CDR2 FQNNGV. CDR3 length equals 16 residues. The whole variable domain, filled in from reference TRBV11-2 and TRBJ2-7, reads EAGVAQSPRYKIIEKRQSVAFWCNPISGHATLYWYQQILGQGPKLLIQFQNNGVVDDSQLPKDRFSAERLKGVDSTLKIQPAKLEDSAVYLCASSLVVTGATYEQYFGPGTRLTVT.

This clonotype has more than one count but fewer than ten. V and J are TRBV10-3 and TRBJ2-3, with a possible D match to TRBD1 (5 bases). Per the germline V gene, CDR1 is ENHRY and CDR2 is SYGVKD. The CDR3 totals 11 residues. The V end lost 11 bases, the J end lost 2 bases, and 8 bases lay between the germline ends. The CDR3, as DNA: TGTGCCGGTGGGGCCACAGATACGCAGTATTTT. This codes for CAGGATDTQYF.

Judged by abundance, this clonotype is medium-sized. This chain links TRBV15 with TRBJ2-3; either TRBD1 or TRBD2 may fit D (5 bases each). The CDR3 has 15 amino acids. The germline V and J ends were trimmed by 8 bases and 3 bases, with 18 bases remaining between them. The germline CDR1 and CDR2 sequences are LNHNV and YYDKDF (reference sequence). The CDR3 region is CATDSGGGRTDTQYF. Written as DNA, the CDR3 is TGTGCCACCGACAGTGGGGGTGGCAGGACAGATACGCAGTATTTT.

J is TRBJ2-5 and V is TRBV7-6; the match to TRBD2 covers 9 bases. The V and J ends lost 1 base and 5 bases, in that order; junction bases with no gene match: 5. This CDR3 is 15 amino acids long. Germline values: CDR1 SGHVS, CDR2 FNYEAQ. The CDR3 spells CASSLGTSEVETQYF. The CDR3 DNA follows: TGTGCCAGCAGCTTAGGGACTAGCGAAGTGGAGACCCAGTACTTC.